This T cell receptor beta chain was recorded in a study of regulatory T cells in long-lasting Graves disease. Details on this clonotype: This may stem from a read error, because a much larger clone lies one nucleotide away.

Assembly of TCR beta libraries relied on iRepertoire HTBI primers together with Arm-PCR of CDR3 regions. TCRdb re-called the multiplex PCR reads with MiXCR, one entry per CDR3 protein. The sample shows roughly 430,000 distinct CDR3 sequences, about 16% of them seen only once. The sample's time point: newly diagnosed GD, antithyroid drugs for less than 3 months. Extracted RNA from PBMCs served as the source of the TCR library. This same sample was also taken into another study, of T cells in Graves' hyperthyroidism and ophthalmopathy.

This TCR came from a woman in her twenties or thirties with Graves disease. Here the sequenced sample was peripheral blood mononuclear cells (PBMCs), taken at new diagnosis, from a patient treated with antithyroid drugs.

CDR3 coding DNA: TGTGCCAGCTCACCAGGGAGTCACATTCAGTACTTC. This sequence encodes CASSPGSHIQYF. The V call is TRBV18, the J call TRBJ2-4, with D tentatively TRBD2 (5 bases). Trimming pared 2 bases from V and 8 bases from J, leaving 7 bases between. The CDR3 runs to 12 residues. Per germline, CDR1 KGHSH and CDR2 LQKENI.